Detailed here is one TCR beta chain. Profiling relied on immunoSEQ multiplex PCR, and the TCRdb table lists in-frame clones only, not all of them. The top ten hold 5.5% of the sample, which has tens of thousands of clones, roughly 94% seen once. This sample is drawn from a study of T cell changes during pregnancy in multiple sclerosis. J lost 8 bases, V lost 5 bases, and 8 bases had no gene match. The V gene's germline CDR1 is SGHAT and CDR2 FQNNGV. This CDR3 region has 15 residues. The receptor's source is a female donor with multiple sclerosis, enrolled in a pregnancy study. The V call is TRBV11-2, the J call TRBJ2-1, with 11 bases aligning to TRBD1. This sample comprised CD8+ T cells from peripheral blood mononuclear cells, obtained before pregnancy. The CDR3 reads CASSMTGTGGDEQFF. CDR3 nucleotides: TGTGCCAGCAGCATGACCGGGACAGGGGGAGATGAGCAGTTCTTC.